Included here is one T cell receptor (beta chain) sequence, with context. The antigen it recognizes is unknown. No base qualities exist here, and no much larger clone lies one base off it. The sequencing machine was an Illumina HiSeq 1500. TCRdb trimmed the raw reads at Q25, called clones with MiXCR and kept productive beta chains. Each record represents a unique CDR3 protein, reported with the most common genes and DNA among its rows. This sample lists about 230,000 distinct CDR3 sequences; 22% were detected once. 18% of the sample is taken by the ten largest. The sample belongs to a study of T cell repertoires in cytomegalovirus infection (dated by TCRdb to between 2018 and 2021). For the study in its entirety: Donor HLA type was relevant to the analysis, as public TCR beta signatures indicated carriage of CMV infection together with the matching HLA type.

CDR1 and CDR2 are drawn from the germline V gene (reference sequence): DFQATT, SNEGSKA. V was cut back by 8 bases and J by 5 bases, leaving a gap of 16 bases between them. The CDR3 has 13 amino acids, counting the end cysteine and phenylalanine. Of the read, only the CDR3 DNA is kept; its 39 bases are in frame from base 1. Overall study results and their limits: Carriers of CMV infection plus the relevant HLA type were discriminated by the cumulative frequency of public TCR beta family members in the study cohort and in an independent roughly 320-donor cohort. In the ex vivo response, HLA-C-restricted CMV-specific TCR beta clonotypes were dominant, and in two of eight donors the single most frequent clonotype came from this HLA-C-restricted group.

The chain links TRBV20-1 with TRBJ2-1; a tentative D match to TRBD2 spans 5 bases. This clonotype originated in a human donor in good health (CMV status not recorded). Some clones in this sample may be carry-over from other donors' samples. Sequences were obtained from CD8+ T cells from PBMCs. The bases are TGCAGTCCCCTCCGTCGGGGAGACAATGAGCAGTTCTTC. Its translation is CSPLRRGDNEQFF.